This T cell receptor beta chain comes out of a study of cytomegalovirus exposure and HLA in healthy donors. Libraries were prepared by immunoSEQ multiplex PCR; TCRdb keeps only in-frame clonotypes and omits some of them. The repertoire holds approximately 270,000 clones, roughly 89% seen once, with 0.35% to 0.4% in the top ten. The donors were members of the validation cohort comprising about 120 subjects, separate from the roughly 600-subject first cohort. CDR3 size: 15 residues. The germline V gene encodes CDR1 SGDLS and CDR2 YYNGEE. V was clipped by 1 base and J by 0 bases; unmatched bases: 0. The source is a woman aged 18-29 years in good health and CMV-seronegative. Source material: PBMCs. V usage is TRBV9 and J usage is TRBJ2-2, with 7 bases identical to TRBD1. The CDR3: CASSVRGPNTGELFF. DNA of the CDR3: TGTGCCAGCAGCGTAAGGGGGCCGAACACCGGGGAGCTGTTTTTT.